This TCR beta chain came from a study of shared clonotypes between healthy human individuals. Whole-study context: Participating donors consisted of a couple of women and a few men aged 18 to 49. Study-level points and caveats: Exclusively blood specimens were collected; tissue repertoires likely differ.

For each subset, genomic DNA was distributed in equal portions over several immunoSEQ plates. Only in-frame clones appear in the TCRdb table, and some are missing; sequencing was by immunoSEQ multiplex PCR. Of some 2,000,000 clones in the sample, approximately 94% were seen once. With regard to this clone: Its target is not known.

The germline V and J ends were trimmed by 0 bases and 6 bases, with 14 bases remaining between them. The CDR3 runs to 15 residues. Germline V lookup: CDR1 LGHNA, CDR2 YSLEER. The chain links TRBV4-3 to TRBJ1-2, with D possibly matching TRBD1 (6 bases). The sample comprised naive CD4+ T cells sorted from blood. Subset given: CD45RA+ positively selected. The sequence came from a man aged 18-30 years in good health. CDR3 amino acids: CASSQEGAGVDGYTF. The CDR3 coding sequence is TGCGCCAGCAGCCAAGAGGGGGCGGGAGTGGATGGCTACACCTTC.